The source of this TCR beta chain is a study of blood T cell repertoires in COVID-19. Looking at the study overall: The samples span acute and convalescent COVID-19 from the United States, Italy and Spain.

Individuals drawn from about two dozen US areas were roughly 18 to 95 years old. Among Cohort 3 donors, those recovered had two negative PCRs, clearance, or symptom resolution. This CDR3 spans 15 amino acids. Germline-derived CDR1 and CDR2 are LNHDA and SQIVND (reference sequence). V lost 1 base and J lost 10; bases outside the gene matches: 8. Original processing notes: Reference gene primer amplification yielded estimated nucleated cell counts. Sequenced by immunoSEQ multiplex PCR; TCRdb stores in-frame clones only, minus some. That table gives V, J and clone size, and the DNA gave D and trimming. Of 210,000 or so clones in the sample, roughly 85% were seen once.

The specimen sequenced was PBMCs or T cells enriched from blood (not recorded which). This chain connects TRBV19 to TRBJ2-1, with 9 nucleotides matching TRBD2. The TCR sequence derives from a man under 40 who had recovered from COVID-19. CDR3 region: CASSIGASGIDEQFF. The DNA of the CDR3 is TGTGCCAGTAGTATAGGGGCTAGCGGGATCGACGAGCAGTTCTTC.